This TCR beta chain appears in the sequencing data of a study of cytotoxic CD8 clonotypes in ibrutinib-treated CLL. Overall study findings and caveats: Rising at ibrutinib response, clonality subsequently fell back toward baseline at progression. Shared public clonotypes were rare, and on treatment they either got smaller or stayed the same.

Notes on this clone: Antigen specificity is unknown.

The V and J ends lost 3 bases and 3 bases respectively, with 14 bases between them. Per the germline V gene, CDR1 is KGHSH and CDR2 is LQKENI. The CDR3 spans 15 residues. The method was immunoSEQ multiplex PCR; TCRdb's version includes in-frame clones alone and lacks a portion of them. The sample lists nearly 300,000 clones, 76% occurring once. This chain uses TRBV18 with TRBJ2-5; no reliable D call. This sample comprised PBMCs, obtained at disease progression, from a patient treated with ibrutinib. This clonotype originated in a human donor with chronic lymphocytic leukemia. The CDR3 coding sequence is TGTGCCAGCTCACCGGTAGAGAGTTTAAAAGAGACCCAGTACTTC. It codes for CASSPVESLKETQYF. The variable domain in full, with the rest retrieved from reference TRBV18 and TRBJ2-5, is NAGVMQNPRHLVRRRGQEARLRCSPMKGHSHVYWYRQLPEEGLKFMVYLQKENIIDESGMPKERFSAEFPKEGPSILRIQQVVRGDSAAYFCASSPVESLKETQYFGPGTRLLVL.